These T cell receptor beta chains were read from a single sample in a study of T-cell reconstitution after alpha-beta-depleted transplantation in children. Using its own MiXCR run on the PCR reads, TCRdb lists one record per CDR3 protein. The profile covers 500,000 to 650,000 distinct CDR3 sequences, with approximately 10% appearing a single time and 11% to 15% taken by the ten largest. Sample: PBMCs, mostly from graft donor cells, taken 180 days after TCRalphabeta/CD19-depleted stem cell transplant. The receptor source for this set is a female patient between 2 and 15 years old who had a stem cell transplant for aplastic anemia, so the T cells may come from the graft donor. The CDR3 runs from the conserved cysteine through the conserved F or W. Fields, in order: D gene, V gene, J gene, clone size, CDR3 protein, CDR3 DNA. A D gene is named only where the DNA matches it firmly. A row's size may be missing; if present it is once, few, many or a size class.

D gene: NA
V gene: TRBV30
J gene: TRBJ2-1
clone size: NA
CDR3 protein: CAWGTNNNEQFF
CDR3 DNA: TGTGCCTGGGGGACGAACAACAATGAGCAGTTCTTC

D gene: NA
V gene: TRBV20-1
J gene: TRBJ2-4
clone size: many
CDR3 protein: CSARAGENIQYF
CDR3 DNA: TGCAGTGCTAGAGCAGGGGAAAACATTCAGTACTTC

D gene: TRBD1
V gene: TRBV7-9
J gene: TRBJ2-7
clone size: few
CDR3 protein: CASSLPDRGLYEQYF
CDR3 DNA: TGTGCCAGCAGCTTGCCGGACAGGGGGCTCTACGAGCAGTACTTC

D gene: TRBD1
V gene: TRBV15
J gene: TRBJ1-2
clone size: few
CDR3 protein: CATSREQGLGYTF
CDR3 DNA: TGTGCCACCAGCAGAGAACAGGGGCTTGGCTACACCTTC

D gene: NA
V gene: TRBV11-3
J gene: TRBJ2-1
clone size: NA
CDR3 protein: CASSQGGPRNEQFF
CDR3 DNA: TGTGCCAGCAGCCAGGGGGGGCCAAGGAATGAGCAGTTCTTC

D gene: TRBD2
V gene: TRBV11-2
J gene: TRBJ2-7
clone size: many
CDR3 protein: CASSPAWNLLAGVNEQYF
CDR3 DNA: TGTGCCAGCAGCCCGGCCTGGAACCTACTAGCGGGAGTGAACGAGCAGTACTTC

D gene: NA
V gene: TRBV5-4
J gene: TRBJ2-3
clone size: NA
CDR3 protein: CASSLDPDTQYF
CDR3 DNA: TGTGCCAGCAGCTTGGACCCAGATACGCAGTATTTT

D gene: NA
V gene: TRBV20-1
J gene: TRBJ1-1
clone size: NA
CDR3 protein: CSAGPLSHTEAFF
CDR3 DNA: TGCAGTGCTGGGCCTTTAAGCCACACTGAAGCTTTCTTT

D gene: NA
V gene: TRBV10-3
J gene: TRBJ2-1
clone size: many
CDR3 protein: CAISALASYNEQFF
CDR3 DNA: TGTGCCATCAGTGCTCTAGCGTCCTACAATGAGCAGTTCTTC

D gene: NA
V gene: TRBV6-5
J gene: TRBJ2-5
clone size: NA
CDR3 protein: CASSYSFGPGTQYF
CDR3 DNA: TGTGCCAGCAGTTACTCATTCGGCCCGGGGACCCAGTACTTC

D gene: TRBD2
V gene: TRBV11-2
J gene: TRBJ2-5
clone size: NA
CDR3 protein: CASSVFRGLVAGFQETQYF
CDR3 DNA: TGTGCCAGCAGCGTTTTTAGGGGCCTGGTAGCGGGATTCCAAGAGACCCAGTACTTC

D gene: NA
V gene: TRBV7-2
J gene: TRBJ2-1
clone size: NA
CDR3 protein: CASSLAGKPYNEQFF
CDR3 DNA: TGTGCCAGCAGCTTAGCGGGAAAGCCTTACAATGAGCAGTTCTTC

D gene: NA
V gene: TRBV7-8
J gene: TRBJ2-1
clone size: NA
CDR3 protein: CASSLKRVGYNEQFF
CDR3 DNA: TGTGCCAGCAGCTTAAAGAGGGTGGGATACAATGAGCAGTTCTTC

D gene: NA
V gene: TRBV6-1
J gene: TRBJ2-1
clone size: few
CDR3 protein: CASSTGDHNEQFF
CDR3 DNA: TGTGCCAGCAGCACGGGGGATCACAATGAGCAGTTCTTC

D gene: TRBD1
V gene: TRBV19
J gene: TRBJ2-2
clone size: few
CDR3 protein: CASSAQYRDSNTGELFF
CDR3 DNA: TGTGCCAGTAGTGCCCAGTACCGGGACAGCAACACCGGGGAGCTGTTTTTT

D gene: NA
V gene: TRBV7-3
J gene: TRBJ1-1
clone size: few
CDR3 protein: CASSLTGGMNTEAFF
CDR3 DNA: TGTGCCAGCAGCTTAACAGGGGGTATGAACACTGAAGCTTTCTTT

D gene: NA
V gene: TRBV12-3/TRBV12-4
J gene: TRBJ2-6
clone size: many
CDR3 protein: CASSLVQGFGANVLTF
CDR3 DNA: TGTGCCAGCAGTCTCGTCCAGGGATTTGGGGCCAACGTCCTGACTTTC

D gene: TRBD2
V gene: TRBV24-1
J gene: TRBJ2-3
clone size: few
CDR3 protein: CATRESGSPDTQYF
CDR3 DNA: TGTGCCACCAGGGAGAGCGGGAGCCCAGATACGCAGTATTTT

D gene: TRBD2
V gene: TRBV27
J gene: TRBJ2-3
clone size: NA
CDR3 protein: CASRIKSSAGGPHTQYF
CDR3 DNA: TGTGCCAGCAGAATTAAGTCGTCGGCGGGAGGGCCACATACGCAGTATTTT

D gene: NA
V gene: TRBV4-2
J gene: TRBJ1-3
clone size: few
CDR3 protein: CASSQDRKAGNTIYF
CDR3 DNA: TGTGCCAGCAGCCAAGACAGAAAGGCTGGAAACACCATATATTTT

D gene: NA
V gene: TRBV27
J gene: TRBJ2-1
clone size: few
CDR3 protein: CASSTQVFDEQFF
CDR3 DNA: TGTGCCAGCAGTACACAGGTCTTCGATGAGCAGTTCTTC

D gene: TRBD1
V gene: TRBV25-1
J gene: TRBJ2-3
clone size: NA
CDR3 protein: CASRTGGDTQYF
CDR3 DNA: TGTGCCAGCAGAACAGGGGGCGATACGCAGTATTTT

D gene: NA
V gene: TRBV12-3/TRBV12-4
J gene: TRBJ2-1
clone size: many
CDR3 protein: CASSFAREQFF
CDR3 DNA: TGTGCCAGCAGTTTCGCCCGGGAGCAGTTCTTC

D gene: NA
V gene: TRBV4-3
J gene: TRBJ1-2
clone size: NA
CDR3 protein: CASSQDLGRNYGYTF
CDR3 DNA: TGCGCCAGCAGCCAAGATTTGGGGCGTAACTATGGCTACACCTTC

D gene: NA
V gene: TRBV7-2
J gene: TRBJ2-1
clone size: few
CDR3 protein: CASSLGPASSYNEQFF
CDR3 DNA: TGTGCCAGCAGCTTAGGGCCAGCGAGTTCCTACAATGAGCAGTTCTTC

D gene: NA
V gene: TRBV5-1
J gene: TRBJ2-1
clone size: few
CDR3 protein: CASSWSTRDEQFF
CDR3 DNA: TGCGCCAGCAGCTGGAGTACTCGGGATGAGCAGTTCTTC

D gene: NA
V gene: TRBV5-6
J gene: TRBJ1-1
clone size: few
CDR3 protein: CASSLVGLGGTEAFF
CDR3 DNA: TGTGCCAGCAGCTTGGTAGGTCTGGGGGGCACTGAAGCTTTCTTT

D gene: NA
V gene: TRBV5-1
J gene: TRBJ2-2
clone size: many
CDR3 protein: CASSLALDSQNTGELFF
CDR3 DNA: TGCGCCAGCAGCTTGGCCCTGGACAGCCAGAACACCGGGGAGCTGTTTTTT

D gene: NA
V gene: TRBV3-1
J gene: TRBJ1-1
clone size: NA
CDR3 protein: CASSQGPGPGNPEAFF
CDR3 DNA: TGTGCCAGCAGCCAAGGGCCTGGCCCTGGGAACCCTGAAGCTTTCTTT

D gene: NA
V gene: TRBV7-9
J gene: TRBJ2-6
clone size: NA
CDR3 protein: CASNAVGGGNVLTF
CDR3 DNA: TGTGCCAGCAACGCAGTAGGTGGGGGTAACGTCCTGACTTTC

D gene: TRBD1
V gene: TRBV20-1
J gene: TRBJ2-7
clone size: few
CDR3 protein: CSARDRDYEQYF
CDR3 DNA: TGCAGTGCTAGGGACAGGGACTACGAGCAGTACTTC

D gene: NA
V gene: TRBV12-3/TRBV12-4
J gene: TRBJ2-3
clone size: NA
CDR3 protein: CASRENSGSTDTQYF
CDR3 DNA: TGTGCCAGCAGAGAAAATAGCGGTAGCACAGATACGCAGTATTTT

D gene: TRBD1
V gene: TRBV9
J gene: TRBJ2-5
clone size: few
CDR3 protein: CASSTRDRQETQYF
CDR3 DNA: TGTGCCAGCAGCACCCGGGACAGACAAGAGACCCAGTACTTC

D gene: NA
V gene: TRBV19
J gene: TRBJ1-1
clone size: few
CDR3 protein: CASSMGNTEAFF
CDR3 DNA: TGTGCCAGTAGTATGGGGAACACTGAAGCTTTCTTT

D gene: NA
V gene: TRBV5-6
J gene: TRBJ1-5
clone size: few
CDR3 protein: CASSSRGPVNQPQHF
CDR3 DNA: TGTGCCAGCAGCTCCCGGGGGCCGGTAAATCAGCCCCAGCATTTT

D gene: NA
V gene: TRBV6-1
J gene: TRBJ1-5
clone size: NA
CDR3 protein: CASSAAGSGGGGNQPQHF
CDR3 DNA: TGTGCCAGCAGTGCAGCAGGGTCGGGGGGCGGTGGCAATCAGCCCCAGCATTTT

D gene: NA
V gene: TRBV27
J gene: TRBJ2-7
clone size: many
CDR3 protein: CASSSSRGPFYEQYF
CDR3 DNA: TGTGCCAGCAGTTCCTCCCGGGGGCCCTTCTACGAGCAGTACTTC

D gene: TRBD1
V gene: TRBV29-1
J gene: TRBJ1-2
clone size: few
CDR3 protein: CSAATGWEYGYTF
CDR3 DNA: TGCAGCGCCGCGACAGGGTGGGAATATGGCTACACCTTC

D gene: NA
V gene: TRBV18
J gene: TRBJ2-7
clone size: NA
CDR3 protein: CASSPPAYEQYF
CDR3 DNA: TGTGCCAGCTCACCACCGGCCTACGAGCAGTACTTC

D gene: NA
V gene: TRBV28
J gene: TRBJ2-1
clone size: few
CDR3 protein: CASSRQGVYNEQFF
CDR3 DNA: TGTGCCAGCAGCCGACAAGGGGTTTACAATGAGCAGTTCTTC

D gene: TRBD2
V gene: TRBV15
J gene: TRBJ2-3
clone size: few
CDR3 protein: CATSRDPGLAGTDTQYF
CDR3 DNA: TGTGCCACCAGCAGAGATCCCGGGCTAGCGGGAACGGATACGCAGTATTTT

D gene: TRBD2
V gene: TRBV6-1
J gene: TRBJ2-5
clone size: NA
CDR3 protein: CASLFGVSSGGETQYF
CDR3 DNA: TGTGCCAGCTTGTTTGGAGTGTCTAGCGGGGGAGAGACCCAGTACTTC

D gene: TRBD2
V gene: TRBV19
J gene: TRBJ2-5
clone size: NA
CDR3 protein: CASRVAGQETQYF
CDR3 DNA: TGTGCCAGTAGGGTAGCGGGACAAGAGACCCAGTACTTC

D gene: TRBD2
V gene: TRBV2
J gene: TRBJ2-1
clone size: NA
CDR3 protein: CASSPGTSGSYEQFF
CDR3 DNA: TGTGCCAGCAGCCCCGGGACTAGCGGGAGCTATGAGCAGTTCTTC

D gene: NA
V gene: TRBV12-3/TRBV12-4
J gene: TRBJ2-5
clone size: few
CDR3 protein: CASSFGLETQYF
CDR3 DNA: TGTGCCAGCAGTTTCGGGTTGGAGACCCAGTACTTC